The clone carrying this TCR beta chain was observed a few times. What it binds is not known. Following RNA extraction, reverse transcription yielded cDNA that acted as the sequencing template. Some clones are missing from TCRdb's copy, which holds only in-frame ones; the method was immunoSEQ multiplex PCR. The table shows 150,000 to 200,000 clones, with roughly 60% occurring only once. The V and J ends lost 6 bases and 4 bases respectively, with 19 bases between them. The germline CDR1 and CDR2 sequences are MNHEY and SMNVEV (reference sequence). The CDR3 length is 15 residues. The sample comes from a study of CD8+ T cells in alopecia areata. Study-level findings and limits: Mice showed clearer TCR sharing than patients did, a gap that was possibly HLA-related.

Source: CD4+ T cells sorted from blood, taken at week 0. The source is a human donor with alopecia areata. V and J are TRBV27 and TRBJ2-7; D may match TRBD1 or TRBD2 (5 bases each). The CDR3 sequence is CASSLGALPAYEQYF. The DNA of the CDR3 is TGTGCCAGCAGCCTCGGGGCCCTCCCGGCATACGAGCAGTACTTC.